This T cell receptor beta chain was documented in a study of blood T cell repertoires in COVID-19. The germline V gene has CDR1 SGDLS and CDR2 YYNGEE. CDR3 length: 16 amino acids. The J segment lost 6 bases and the V segment lost 4 bases, leaving 11 bases of the junction unmatched. Original methodology: Cell counts per sample came from amplifying reference gene primers. Produced via immunoSEQ multiplex PCR; TCRdb's table is partial and in-frame only. V and J calls and clone size are as listed in that table; D and trimming were resolved from the DNA. The sample consists of fewer than 350,000 clones, under 90% of them appearing once.

Sequencing was done on a sample of peripheral blood. The receptor comes from an older woman with active or convalescent COVID-19. The chain uses TRBV9 and TRBJ2-3; 10 bases agree with TRBD2. CDR3 bases: TGTGCCAGCAGCATAACCGGGACTAGCGTTTCCGATACGCAGTATTTT. Encoded protein: CASSITGTSVSDTQYF.